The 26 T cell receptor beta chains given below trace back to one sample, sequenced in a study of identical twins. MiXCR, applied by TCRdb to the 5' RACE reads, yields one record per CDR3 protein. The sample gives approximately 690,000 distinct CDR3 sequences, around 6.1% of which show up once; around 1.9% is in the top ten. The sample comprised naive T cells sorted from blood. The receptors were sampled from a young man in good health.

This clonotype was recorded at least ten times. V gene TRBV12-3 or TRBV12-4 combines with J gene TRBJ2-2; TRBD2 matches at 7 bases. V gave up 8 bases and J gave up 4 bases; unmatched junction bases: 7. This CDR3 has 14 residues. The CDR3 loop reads CASRREGGTGELFF. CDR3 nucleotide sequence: TGTGCCAGCCGAAGGGAGGGTGGCACCGGGGAGCTGTTTTTT.

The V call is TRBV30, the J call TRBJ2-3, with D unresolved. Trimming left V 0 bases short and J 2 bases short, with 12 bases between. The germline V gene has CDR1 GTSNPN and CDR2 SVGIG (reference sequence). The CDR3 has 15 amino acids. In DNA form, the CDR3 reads TGTGCCTGGAGTGTTTTGGGCGGAAACACAGATACGCAGTATTTT. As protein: CAWSVLGGNTDTQYF.

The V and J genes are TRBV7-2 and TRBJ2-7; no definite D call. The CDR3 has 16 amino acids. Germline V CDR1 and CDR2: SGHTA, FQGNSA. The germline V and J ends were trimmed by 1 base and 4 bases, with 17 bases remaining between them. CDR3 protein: CASSLVTANNLYEQYF. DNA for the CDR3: TGTGCCAGCAGCTTAGTTACGGCTAATAATTTGTACGAGCAGTACTTC.

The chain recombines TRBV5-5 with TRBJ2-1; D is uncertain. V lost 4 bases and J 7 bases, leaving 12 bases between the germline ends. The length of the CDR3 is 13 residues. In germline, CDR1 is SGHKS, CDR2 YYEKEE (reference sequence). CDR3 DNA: TGTGCCAGCAGCCCGGTGGCTGCGAATGAGCAGTTCTTC. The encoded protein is CASSPVAANEQFF.

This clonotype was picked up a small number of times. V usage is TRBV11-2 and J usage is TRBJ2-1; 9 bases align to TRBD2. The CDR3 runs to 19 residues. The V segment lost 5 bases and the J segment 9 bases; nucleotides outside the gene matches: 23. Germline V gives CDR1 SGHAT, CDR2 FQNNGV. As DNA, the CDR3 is TGTGCCAGCAGCCCCAGTCCCGAAATAGCGGGAGCGCCGGGGAGTGAGCAGTTCTTC. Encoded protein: CASSPSPEIAGAPGSEQFF.

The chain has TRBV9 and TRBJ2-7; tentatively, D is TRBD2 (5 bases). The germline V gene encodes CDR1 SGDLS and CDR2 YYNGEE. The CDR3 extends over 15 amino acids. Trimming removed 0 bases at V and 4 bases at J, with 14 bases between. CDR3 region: CASSVGPGGVYEQYV. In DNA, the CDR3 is TGTGCCAGCAGCGTAGGTCCAGGAGGAGTGTACGAGCAGTACGTC.

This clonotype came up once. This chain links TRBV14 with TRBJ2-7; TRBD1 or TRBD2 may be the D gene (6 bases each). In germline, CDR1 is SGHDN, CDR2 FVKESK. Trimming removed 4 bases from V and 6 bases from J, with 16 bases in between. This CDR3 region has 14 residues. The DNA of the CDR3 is TGTGCCAGCAGCCCCCTCGCCGGAGGGGGCGAGCAGTACTTC. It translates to CASSPLAGGGEQYF.

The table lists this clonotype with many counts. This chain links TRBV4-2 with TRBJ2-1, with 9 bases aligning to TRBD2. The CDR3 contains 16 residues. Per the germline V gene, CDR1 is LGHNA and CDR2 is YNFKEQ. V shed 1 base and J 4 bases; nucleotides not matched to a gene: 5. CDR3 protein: CASSQVAGDGYNEQFF. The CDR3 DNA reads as TGTGCCAGCAGCCAAGTAGCGGGAGACGGGTACAATGAGCAGTTCTTC.

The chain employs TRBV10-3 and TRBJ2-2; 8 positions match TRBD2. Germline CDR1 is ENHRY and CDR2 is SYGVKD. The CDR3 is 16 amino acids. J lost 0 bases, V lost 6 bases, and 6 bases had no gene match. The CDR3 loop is CAIREIAGTNTGELFF. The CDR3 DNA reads TGTGCCATCAGGGAAATAGCGGGAACGAACACCGGGGAGCTGTTTTTT.

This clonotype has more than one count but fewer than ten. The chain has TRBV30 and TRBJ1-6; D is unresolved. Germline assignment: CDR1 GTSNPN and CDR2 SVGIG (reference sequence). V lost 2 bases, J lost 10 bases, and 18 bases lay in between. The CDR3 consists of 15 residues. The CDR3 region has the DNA TGTGCCTGGAGTAAGGACTGGCGGGTCGGCTCACCCCTCCACTTT. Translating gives CAWSKDWRVGSPLHF.

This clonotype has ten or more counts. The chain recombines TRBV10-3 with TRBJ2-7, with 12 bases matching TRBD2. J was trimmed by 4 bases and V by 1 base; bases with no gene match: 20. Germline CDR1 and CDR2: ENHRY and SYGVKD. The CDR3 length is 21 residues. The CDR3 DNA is TGTGCCATCAGTGAGTTACCTCGGGACAGGTTTCGACTAGCGGGAGCGTACGAGCAGTACTTC. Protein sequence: CAISELPRDRFRLAGAYEQYF.

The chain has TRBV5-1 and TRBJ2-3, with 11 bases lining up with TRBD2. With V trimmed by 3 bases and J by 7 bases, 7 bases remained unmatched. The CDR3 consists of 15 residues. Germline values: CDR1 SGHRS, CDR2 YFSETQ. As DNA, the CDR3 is TGCGCCAGCAGCTCCGCGGGACTAGCGGAACATACGCAGTATTTT. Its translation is CASSSAGLAEHTQYF.

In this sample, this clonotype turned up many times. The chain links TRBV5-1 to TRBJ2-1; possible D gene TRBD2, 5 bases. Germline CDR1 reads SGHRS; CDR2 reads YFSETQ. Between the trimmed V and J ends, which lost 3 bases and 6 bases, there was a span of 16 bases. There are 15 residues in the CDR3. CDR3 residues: CASSSASSPGNEQFF. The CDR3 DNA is TGCGCCAGCAGCTCCGCTAGCAGCCCGGGCAATGAGCAGTTCTTC.

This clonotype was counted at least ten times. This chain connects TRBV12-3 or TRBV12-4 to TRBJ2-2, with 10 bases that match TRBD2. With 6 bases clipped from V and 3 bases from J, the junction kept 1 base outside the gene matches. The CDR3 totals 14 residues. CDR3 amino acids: CASRTSGDTGELFF. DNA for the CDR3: TGTGCCAGCAGAACTAGCGGGGACACCGGGGAGCTGTTTTTT.

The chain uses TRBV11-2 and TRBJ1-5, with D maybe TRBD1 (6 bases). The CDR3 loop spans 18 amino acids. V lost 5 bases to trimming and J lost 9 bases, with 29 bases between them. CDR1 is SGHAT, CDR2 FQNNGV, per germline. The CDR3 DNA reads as TGTGCCAGCAGCACATATCACCGAGAGACAGGCGGTGGGGGGCCCCAGCATTTT. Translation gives CASSTYHRETGGGGPQHF.

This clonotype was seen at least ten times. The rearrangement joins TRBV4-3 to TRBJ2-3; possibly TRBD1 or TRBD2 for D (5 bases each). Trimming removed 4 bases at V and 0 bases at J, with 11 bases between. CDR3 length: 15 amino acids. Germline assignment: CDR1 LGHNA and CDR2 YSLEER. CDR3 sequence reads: CASSLDGDSTDTQYF. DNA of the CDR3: TGCGCCAGCAGCCTAGACGGGGACAGCACAGATACGCAGTATTTT.

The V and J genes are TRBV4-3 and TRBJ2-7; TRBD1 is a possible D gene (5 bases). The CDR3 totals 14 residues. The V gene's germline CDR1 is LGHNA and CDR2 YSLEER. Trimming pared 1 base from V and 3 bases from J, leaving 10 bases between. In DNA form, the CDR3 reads TGCGCCAGCAGCCAAGCCAGGGCCGACTACGAGCAGTACTTC. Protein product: CASSQARADYEQYF.

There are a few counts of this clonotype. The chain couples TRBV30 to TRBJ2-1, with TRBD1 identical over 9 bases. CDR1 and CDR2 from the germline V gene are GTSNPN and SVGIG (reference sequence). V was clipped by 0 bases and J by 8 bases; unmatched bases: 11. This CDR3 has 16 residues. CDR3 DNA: TGTGCCTGGAGTGTAAGAGGGACAGGGAAATTGGATGAGCAGTTCTTC. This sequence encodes CAWSVRGTGKLDEQFF.

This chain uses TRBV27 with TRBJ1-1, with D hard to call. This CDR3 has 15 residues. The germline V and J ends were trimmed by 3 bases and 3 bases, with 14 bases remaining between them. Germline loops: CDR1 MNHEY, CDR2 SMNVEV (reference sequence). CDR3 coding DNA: TGTGCCAGCAGTTTTTCGTTGCTGGAGGACACTGAAGCTTTCTTT. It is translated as CASSFSLLEDTEAFF.

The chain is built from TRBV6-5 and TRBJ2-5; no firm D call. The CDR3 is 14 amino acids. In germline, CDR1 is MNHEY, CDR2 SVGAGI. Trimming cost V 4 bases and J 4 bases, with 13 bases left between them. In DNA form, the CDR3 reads TGTGCCAGCAGTTCATTCGAATTTCGAGAGACCCAGTACTTC. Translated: CASSSFEFRETQYF.

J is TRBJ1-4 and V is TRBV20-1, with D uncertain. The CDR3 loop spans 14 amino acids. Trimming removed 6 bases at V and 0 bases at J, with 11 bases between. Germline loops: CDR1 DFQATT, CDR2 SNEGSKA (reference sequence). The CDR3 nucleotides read TGCAGTGCGCAATTACAGTCAACTAATGAAAAACTGTTTTTT. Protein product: CSAQLQSTNEKLFF.

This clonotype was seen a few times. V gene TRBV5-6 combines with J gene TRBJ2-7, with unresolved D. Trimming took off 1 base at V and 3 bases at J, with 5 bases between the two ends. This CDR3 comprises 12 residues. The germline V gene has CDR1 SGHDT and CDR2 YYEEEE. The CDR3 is CASSLRHYEQYF. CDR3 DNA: TGTGCCAGCAGCTTGAGACACTACGAGCAGTACTTC.

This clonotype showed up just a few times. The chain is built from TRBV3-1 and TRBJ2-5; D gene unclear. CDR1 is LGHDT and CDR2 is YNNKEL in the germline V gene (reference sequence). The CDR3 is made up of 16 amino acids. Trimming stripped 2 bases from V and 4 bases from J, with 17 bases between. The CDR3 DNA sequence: TGTGCCAGCAGCCAATTCTGGGCAAGTCTTGGAGAGACCCAGTACTTC. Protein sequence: CASSQFWASLGETQYF.

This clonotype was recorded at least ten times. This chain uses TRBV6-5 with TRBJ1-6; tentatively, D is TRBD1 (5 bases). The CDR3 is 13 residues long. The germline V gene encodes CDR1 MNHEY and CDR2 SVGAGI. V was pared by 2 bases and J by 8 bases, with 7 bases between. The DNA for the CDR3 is TGTGCCAGCAGTTACGTGGGGCATTCACCCCTCCACTTT. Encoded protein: CASSYVGHSPLHF.

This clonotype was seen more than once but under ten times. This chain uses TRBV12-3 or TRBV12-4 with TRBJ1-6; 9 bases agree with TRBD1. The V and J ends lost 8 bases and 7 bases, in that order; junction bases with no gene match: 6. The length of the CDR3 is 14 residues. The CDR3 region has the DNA TGTGCCAGCGCGCCTGGACAGGGGAATTCACCCCTCCACTTT. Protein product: CASAPGQGNSPLHF.

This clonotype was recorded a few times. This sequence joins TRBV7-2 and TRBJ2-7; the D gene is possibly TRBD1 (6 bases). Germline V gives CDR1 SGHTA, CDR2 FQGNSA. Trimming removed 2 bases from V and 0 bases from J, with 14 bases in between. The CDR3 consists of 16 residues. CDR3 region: CASSLMLGARSYEQYV. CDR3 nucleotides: TGTGCCAGCAGCTTAATGCTGGGGGCTCGCTCCTACGAGCAGTACGTC.